This paragraph reports one T cell receptor (beta chain). This record belongs to a study of blood T cell repertoires in COVID-19. Study in general: The samples span acute and convalescent COVID-19 from the United States, Italy and Spain. T cells, B-cell-depleted T cells, or PBMCs provided the cDNA or gDNA that served as material.

The CDR3 covers 15 residues. CDR1 LNHDA and CDR2 SQIVND come from the germline V gene (reference sequence). V lost 3 bases to trimming and J lost 0 bases, with 9 bases between them. Participants were placed into cohorts based on the clinical history they reported. As originally analysed: Reference gene primer amplification in the assay estimated nucleated cell counts. Generated by immunoSEQ multiplex PCR, the TCRdb table keeps only in-frame clones and is missing some. That table supplies the V and J calls and clone size; D and trimming were determined from the DNA. In the table there are a few hundred thousand clones, about 90% of which are singletons.

Sequenced: PBMCs or T cells enriched from blood (not recorded which). This receptor was identified in a human donor in a cohort exposed to, infected with or recovered from COVID-19 (not recorded which). The donor label of this sample is uncertain. This chain connects TRBV19 to TRBJ1-3, with D hard to call. In DNA form, the CDR3 reads TGTGCCAGTAGTATGGGCGACAACTCTGGAAACACCATATATTTT. This gives the protein CASSMGDNSGNTIYF.